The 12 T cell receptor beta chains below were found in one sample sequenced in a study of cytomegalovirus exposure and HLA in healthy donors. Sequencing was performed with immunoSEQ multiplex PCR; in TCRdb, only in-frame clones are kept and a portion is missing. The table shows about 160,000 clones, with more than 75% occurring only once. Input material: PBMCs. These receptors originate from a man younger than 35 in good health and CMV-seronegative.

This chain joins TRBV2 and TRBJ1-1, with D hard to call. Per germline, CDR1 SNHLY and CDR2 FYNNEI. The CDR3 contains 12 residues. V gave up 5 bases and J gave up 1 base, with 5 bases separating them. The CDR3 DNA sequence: TGTGCCAGCAGTCCAGGGAACACTGAAGCTTTCTTT. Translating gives CASSPGNTEAFF.

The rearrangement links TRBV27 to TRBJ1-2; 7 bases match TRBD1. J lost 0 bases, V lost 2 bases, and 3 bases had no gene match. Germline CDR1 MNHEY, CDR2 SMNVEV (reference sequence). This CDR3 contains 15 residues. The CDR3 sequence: CASSLEQGANYGYTF. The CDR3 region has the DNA TGTGCCAGCAGTTTAGAGCAGGGGGCTAACTATGGCTACACCTTC.

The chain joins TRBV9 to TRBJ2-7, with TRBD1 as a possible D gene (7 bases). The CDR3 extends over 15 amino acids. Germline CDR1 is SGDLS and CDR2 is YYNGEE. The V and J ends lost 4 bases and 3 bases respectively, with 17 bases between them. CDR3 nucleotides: TGTGCCAGCAGCCCGTATGGAGGGACAGACTACGAGCAGTACTTC. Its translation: CASSPYGGTDYEQYF.

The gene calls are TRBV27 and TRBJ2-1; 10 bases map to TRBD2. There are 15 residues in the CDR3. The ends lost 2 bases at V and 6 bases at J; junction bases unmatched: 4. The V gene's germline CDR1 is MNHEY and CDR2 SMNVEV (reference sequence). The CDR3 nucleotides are TGTGCCAGCAGTTTAGTGTCTAGCGGGAGCAATGAGCAGTTCTTC. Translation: CASSLVSSGSNEQFF.

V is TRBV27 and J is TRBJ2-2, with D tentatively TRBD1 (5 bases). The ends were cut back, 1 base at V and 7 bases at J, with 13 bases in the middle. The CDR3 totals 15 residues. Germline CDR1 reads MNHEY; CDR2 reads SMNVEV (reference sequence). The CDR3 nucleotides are TGTGCCAGCAGTTTATGGGCAGGGTCGGACGGGGAGCTGTTTTTT. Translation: CASSLWAGSDGELFF.

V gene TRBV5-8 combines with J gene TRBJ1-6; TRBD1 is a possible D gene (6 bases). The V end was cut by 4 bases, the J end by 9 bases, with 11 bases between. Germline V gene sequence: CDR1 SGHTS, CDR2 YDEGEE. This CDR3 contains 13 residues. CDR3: CASSTVQGSPLHF. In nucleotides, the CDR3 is TGTGCCAGCAGCACGGTACAGGGTTCACCCCTCCACTTT.

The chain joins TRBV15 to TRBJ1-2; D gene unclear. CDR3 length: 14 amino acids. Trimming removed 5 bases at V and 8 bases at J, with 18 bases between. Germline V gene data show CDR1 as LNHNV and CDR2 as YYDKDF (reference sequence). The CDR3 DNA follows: TGTGCCACCAGCTTACCACAAGAACTGAGGGGCTACACCTTC. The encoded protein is CATSLPQELRGYTF.

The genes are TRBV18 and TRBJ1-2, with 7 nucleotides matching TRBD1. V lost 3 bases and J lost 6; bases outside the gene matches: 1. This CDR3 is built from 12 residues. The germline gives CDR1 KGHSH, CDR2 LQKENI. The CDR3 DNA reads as TGTGCCAGCTCACCCGACAGGGATGGCTACACCTTC. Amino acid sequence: CASSPDRDGYTF.

The CDR3 region has the DNA TGTGCCAGCAGCCGCCGGTTACTAGCGGGAGAGGACGAGCAGTACTTC. It codes for CASSRRLLAGEDEQYF. This chain links TRBV5-6 with TRBJ2-7, with 11 bases that match TRBD2. Germline V gene lookup returns CDR1 SGHDT and CDR2 YYEEEE. The CDR3 loop spans 16 amino acids. Trimming at V came to 4 bases and at J to 5 bases, leaving 11 bases not matched to a gene.

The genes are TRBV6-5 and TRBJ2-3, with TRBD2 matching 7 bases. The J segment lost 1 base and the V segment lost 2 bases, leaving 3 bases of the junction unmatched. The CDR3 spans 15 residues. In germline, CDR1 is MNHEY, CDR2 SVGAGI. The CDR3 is CASSYGLAGTDTQYF. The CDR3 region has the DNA TGTGCCAGCAGTTACGGCCTAGCGGGCACAGATACGCAGTATTTT.

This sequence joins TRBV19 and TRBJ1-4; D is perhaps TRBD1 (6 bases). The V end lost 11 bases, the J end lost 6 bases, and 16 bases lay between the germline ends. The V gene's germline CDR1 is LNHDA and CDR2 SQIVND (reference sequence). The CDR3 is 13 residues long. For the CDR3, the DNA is TGTGCCTCAAACGACAGGACCGATGAAAAACTGTTTTTT. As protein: CASNDRTDEKLFF.

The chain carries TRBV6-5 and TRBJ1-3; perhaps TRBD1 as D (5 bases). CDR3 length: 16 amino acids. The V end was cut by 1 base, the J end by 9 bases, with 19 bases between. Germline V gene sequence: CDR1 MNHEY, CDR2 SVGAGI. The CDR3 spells CASSYFGSRTGGTIYF. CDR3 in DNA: TGTGCCAGCAGTTACTTCGGCAGTAGGACCGGGGGCACCATATATTTT.